This T cell receptor beta chain was documented in a study of blood T cell repertoires in COVID-19. This CDR3 has 16 amino acids. The germline gives CDR1 LNHDA, CDR2 SQIVND (reference sequence). Losses at the gene ends were 2 bases for V and 6 bases for J; bases not matched to a gene: 6. Clones were read by immunoSEQ multiplex PCR, and TCRdb kept only the in-frame ones, dropping some. The table shows tens of thousands of clones, with around 87% occurring only once. The origin of this receptor is a man aged 45 to 65 with active COVID-19. The V call is TRBV19, the J call TRBJ2-2; 10 nucleotides match TRBD2. Sample: peripheral blood. The CDR3 region is CASSILRLAGAGELFF. DNA for the CDR3: TGTGCCAGTAGTATATTAAGGCTAGCGGGGGCCGGGGAGCTGTTTTTT.